The sequence of this TCR beta chain was determined in a study of molecular identifiers for immune sequencing clone quantification. TCRdb reanalysed the PCR reads using MiXCR and keeps one entry per CDR3 protein. The repertoire holds about 510,000 distinct CDR3 sequences, 25% seen once, with about 0.75% in the top ten. Naive CD8 T cells were picked out by sorting for CD8+CD4-CCR7+CD45RA+. This CDR3 spans 15 amino acids. Germline-derived CDR1 and CDR2 are LGHDT and YNNKEL (reference sequence). With regard to this clonotype: This may be a read error, as it is one base from a much larger clone.

The specimen was naive CD8+ T cells from blood, with Jurkat cell RNA spiked in. Subset in this sample: FACS-sorted CD8+CD4-CCR7+CD45RA+ naive T cells. The V gene is TRBV3-1, the J gene TRBJ2-6; D may be TRBD1 (5 bases). The receptor was isolated from a human donor in good health. Some libraries in this study had Jurkat cell RNA spiked in. The DNA of the CDR3 is TGTGCCAGCAGCCAAGACAGGGTTGGGGCCAACGTCCTGATTTTC. Its translation is CASSQDRVGANVLIF. The full variable domain, with the rest looked up from reference TRBV3-1 and TRBJ2-6, is DTAVSQTPKYLVTQMGNDKSIKCEQNLGHDTMYWYKQDSKKFLKIMFSYNNKELIINETVPNRFSPKSPDKAHLNLHINSLELGDSAVYFCASSQDRVGANVLIFGAGSRLTVL.